This record concerns one TCR beta chain sequence. Its target is unknown. The germline V gene has CDR1 SEHNR and CDR2 FQNEAQ (reference sequence). This CDR3 is built from 17 residues. V lost 2 bases to trimming and J lost 2 bases, with 18 bases between them. This PCR relied on a set of 60 Vbeta primers and 13 Jbeta primers. TCRdb keeps only in-frame clones here, not all; method: immunoSEQ multiplex PCR. The sample consists of approximately 150,000 clones, about 80% of them appearing once. This sample is part of a study of cytomegalovirus exposure and HLA in healthy donors. Overall study results and limits: Available immune exposure information was restricted to CMV serostatus only.

V gene TRBV7-9 combines with J gene TRBJ1-1, with a possible D match to TRBD1 (6 bases). This TCR was recovered from a woman in her twenties or thirties in good health and CMV-seronegative. Sequenced sample: PBMCs. CDR3: CASSLKFGQPSNTEAFF. Written as DNA, the CDR3 is TGTGCCAGCAGCTTAAAGTTTGGACAGCCGAGTAACACTGAAGCTTTCTTT. The full variable domain, in which reference TRBV7-9 and TRBJ1-1 provide the parts outside the CDR3, is DTGVSQNPRHKITKRGQNVTFRCDPISEHNRLYWYRQTLGQGPEFLTYFQNEAQLEKSRLLSDRFSAERPKGSFSTLEIQRTEQGDSAMYLCASSLKFGQPSNTEAFFGQGTRLTVV.